The clone carrying this T cell receptor beta chain was detected only a few times. CDR3 size: 15 residues. The V gene lost 6 bases and the J gene lost 9 bases, with 21 bases spanning the gap. The sample originates from a study of T-cell reconstitution after alpha-beta-depleted transplantation in children. Unique molecular identifiers were built into the TCRbeta library. From the PCR reads, TCRdb called clonotypes with MiXCR, one entry per CDR3 protein. The sample yields approximately 420,000 distinct CDR3 sequences, about a tenth seen once. The chain combines TRBV12-3 or TRBV12-4 with TRBJ1-5; TRBD1 might be the D (5 bases). This TCR was sampled from a human donor who donated a stem cell graft to a child with acute myeloid leukemia. Sample: PBMCs from the stem cell graft donor, taken from the stem cell graft. The CDR3 nucleotides are TGTGCCAGCAGAGCCTCCGTTTTAGGCGGGGGGCCCCAGCATTTT. Its translation: CASRASVLGGGPQHF.